These 8 T cell receptor beta chains originate from one sample sequenced in a study of T cell changes during pregnancy in multiple sclerosis. The method was immunoSEQ multiplex PCR; TCRdb's version includes in-frame clones alone and lacks a portion of them. The table includes approximately 73,000 clones, more than 90% detected once. The material was CD4+ T cells from peripheral blood mononuclear cells, obtained before pregnancy. These receptors originate from a female donor with multiple sclerosis, enrolled in a pregnancy study.

The chain has TRBV18 and TRBJ1-1; 10 nucleotides line up with TRBD1. V dropped 2 bases and J dropped 5; count of bases not matched to a gene: 5. The V gene's germline CDR1 is KGHSH and CDR2 LQKENI. There are 15 residues in the CDR3. CDR3 sequence (DNA): TGTGCCAGCTCACCAAGGAGACAGGGGGCAACTGAAGCTTTCTTT. Protein sequence: CASSPRRQGATEAFF.

This chain connects TRBV7-9 to TRBJ2-7, with D possibly matching TRBD2 (5 bases). Trimming removed 0 bases from V and 2 bases from J, with 8 bases in between. Germline V lookup: CDR1 SEHNR, CDR2 FQNEAQ (reference sequence). CDR3 length: 14 amino acids. Here the CDR3 reads CASSLAAGTYEQYF. CDR3 nucleotides: TGTGCCAGCAGCTTAGCCGCGGGCACCTACGAGCAGTACTTC.

The CDR3 loop is CASSPLPGQLYEQYF. DNA of the CDR3: TGTGCCAGCAGCCCATTACCCGGACAGCTCTACGAGCAGTACTTC. V and J are TRBV5-4 and TRBJ2-7; a weak D match, TRBD1 (6 bases). Trimming removed 4 bases at V and 3 bases at J, with 17 bases between. Germline V gene sequence: CDR1 SGHNT, CDR2 YYREEE (reference sequence). The CDR3 is 15 amino acids.

This rearrangement joins TRBV5-1 to TRBJ1-2; D perhaps matches TRBD1 (6 bases). This CDR3 is 14 amino acids long. Germline loops: CDR1 SGHRS, CDR2 YFSETQ. Trimming shortened V by 4 bases and J by 8 bases, and 18 bases separated the two germline ends. CDR3 bases: TGCGCCAGCAGCCTAGCCCAGGGGCTTGGCGGCTACACCTTC. Protein product: CASSLAQGLGGYTF. Full variable domain (outside the CDR3, taken from reference TRBV5-1 and TRBJ1-2): KAGVTQTPRYLIKTRGQQVTLSCSPISGHRSVSWYQQTPGQGLQFLFEYFSETQRNKGNFPGRFSGRQFSNSRSEMNVSTLELGDSALYLCASSLAQGLGGYTFGSGTRLTVV.

This clone appeared a few times. The CDR3, as DNA: TGTGCCAGCAGTGTGGGCAGCCCCAATCAGCCCCAGCATTTT. Amino acid sequence: CASSVGSPNQPQHF. The chain recombines TRBV6-1 with TRBJ1-5; D gene uncertain. The CDR3 contains 14 residues. Trimming removed 4 bases at V and 3 bases at J, with 10 bases between. Germline loops: CDR1 MNHNS, CDR2 SASEGT.

This clone came up once. The chain recombines TRBV5-4 with TRBJ1-1; no clear D gene. This CDR3 has 15 residues. Trimming took off 2 bases at V and 0 bases at J, with 11 bases between the two ends. CDR1 is SGHNT and CDR2 is YYREEE in the germline V gene (reference sequence). As DNA, the CDR3 is TGTGCCAGCAGCTTACCTGGGCGACTGAACACTGAAGCTTTCTTT. Encoded protein: CASSLPGRLNTEAFF.

The chain links TRBV5-1 to TRBJ2-1; 8 nucleotides agree with TRBD1. The J segment lost 4 bases and the V segment lost 4 bases, leaving 7 bases of the junction unmatched. The CDR3 is made up of 15 amino acids. Looked up from germline, CDR1 is SGHRS and CDR2 is YFSETQ. DNA for the CDR3: TGCGCCAGCAGCAACGGACAGGGACTTTACAATGAGCAGTTCTTC. Protein sequence: CASSNGQGLYNEQFF.

V usage is TRBV6-1 and J usage is TRBJ2-6, with TRBD1 as a possible D gene (5 bases). V was trimmed by 7 bases and J by 1 base, leaving 8 bases between them. This CDR3 region has 14 residues. Per the germline V gene, CDR1 is MNHNS and CDR2 is SASEGT. CDR3: CASKKGSGANVLTF. The CDR3 region has the DNA TGTGCCAGCAAGAAGGGGTCTGGGGCCAACGTCCTGACTTTC.